This is a list of T cell receptor beta chains from one sample in a study of cytomegalovirus exposure and HLA in healthy donors. Some clones are missing from TCRdb's copy, which holds only in-frame ones; the method was immunoSEQ multiplex PCR. The profile shows 150,000 to 200,000 clones, about four fifths of them singletons. Sequenced material: PBMCs. Source of these receptors: a man younger than 40 in good health and CMV-seropositive. The CDR3 runs from the conserved cysteine through the conserved F or W. A D gene is named only where the DNA matches it firmly. Size values are once, few and many counts, or a class for expanded clones, and some rows have none.

d_gene | abundance | len | j_gene | v_gene | CDR3aa | CDR3nt
- | - | 13 | TRBJ2-7 | TRBV9 | CASSPTGTYEQYF | TGTGCCAGCAGCCCTACAGGGACCTACGAGCAGTACTTC
- | - | 16 | TRBJ1-2 | TRBV5-1 | CASSMDSRNTAGGYTF | TGCGCCAGCAGCATGGACAGCCGTAACACGGCCGGCGGCTACACCTTC
TRBD1 | - | 16 | TRBJ1-1 | TRBV5-1 | CASSSKGQGAGAEAFF | TGCGCCAGCAGCTCGAAGGGACAGGGGGCAGGCGCTGAAGCTTTCTTT
- | - | 15 | TRBJ1-2 | TRBV5-1 | CASSLGPTESEGYTF | TGCGCCAGCAGCTTGGGTCCGACGGAGAGCGAGGGCTACACCTTC
- | once | 14 | TRBJ1-5 | TRBV9 | CASSVDGGGQPQHF | TGTGCCAGCAGCGTAGATGGGGGAGGTCAGCCCCAGCATTTT
TRBD2 | - | 17 | TRBJ2-5 | TRBV7-3 | CASSLSGASGRRETQYF | TGTGCCAGCAGCTTAAGCGGGGCTAGCGGGAGGAGAGAGACCCAGTACTTC
- | - | 14 | TRBJ2-3 | TRBV14 | CASSQDLATDTQYF | TGTGCCAGCAGCCAAGATCTAGCAACAGATACGCAGTATTTT
- | - | 15 | TRBJ2-1 | TRBV19 | CASSISGPRGNEQFF | TGTGCCAGTAGTATAAGCGGCCCCAGGGGCAATGAGCAGTTCTTC
TRBD1 | few | 14 | TRBJ1-5 | TRBV9 | CASSEGQNYQPQHF | TGTGCCAGCAGCGAGGGACAGAATTATCAGCCCCAGCATTTT
- | - | 13 | TRBJ1-2 | TRBV28 | CASSPTGYYGYTF | TGTGCCAGCAGTCCGACCGGGTACTATGGCTACACCTTC
TRBD2 | - | 17 | TRBJ2-3 | TRBV5-1 | CASSLGVRGGFTDTQYF | TGCGCCAGCAGCTTGGGGGTCCGCGGGGGTTTCACAGATACGCAGTATTTT
- | - | 14 | TRBJ2-3 | TRBV9 | CASSVERAKDTQYF | TGTGCCAGCAGCGTAGAGAGGGCGAAAGATACGCAGTATTTT
- | - | 13 | TRBJ1-4 | TRBV5-6 | CASSLGRFRELFF | TGTGCCAGCAGCTTGGGAAGGTTCCGGGAACTGTTTTTT
TRBD1 | once | 18 | TRBJ2-3 | TRBV5-6 | CASSSTGGTPSSTDTQYF | TGTGCCAGCAGCTCGACAGGGGGTACACCTTCTAGCACAGATACGCAGTATTTT
TRBD1 | - | 15 | TRBJ2-7 | TRBV6-6 | CASSRSEDRGYEQYF | TGTGCCAGCAGCCGGTCTGAGGACAGGGGATACGAGCAGTACTTC
- | few | 12 | TRBJ1-2 | TRBV5-6 | CASSLGEEGYTF | TGTGCCAGCAGCTTAGGGGAGGAAGGCTACACCTTC
- | - | 15 | TRBJ2-7 | TRBV6-5 | CACGGQGLFDYEQYF | TGTGCCTGCGGAGGCCAGGGACTTTTTGACTACGAGCAGTACTTC
TRBD2 | - | 16 | TRBJ2-3 | TRBV7-8 | CASSLDRSGGLDTQYF | TGTGCCAGCAGCTTAGATCGAAGCGGGGGTCTAGATACGCAGTATTTT
TRBD1 | - | 15 | TRBJ1-2 | TRBV7-9 | CASSSDGTGLYSYTF | TGTGCCAGCAGCTCGGACGGGACAGGACTTTACAGCTACACCTTC
TRBD2 | - | 14 | TRBJ2-7 | TRBV29-1 | CSAGGVENSYEQYF | TGCAGCGCCGGGGGGGTCGAGAACTCCTACGAGCAGTACTTC
- | once | 14 | TRBJ1-1 | TRBV9 | CASSTQGGNTEAFF | TGTGCCAGCAGCACACAGGGTGGGAACACTGAAGCTTTCTTT
TRBD1 | - | 14 | TRBJ1-2 | TRBV6-5 | CASSTGGSPRGYTF | TGTGCCAGCAGTACAGGGGGATCACCTAGGGGCTACACCTTC
- | - | 13 | TRBJ2-7 | TRBV6-5 | CASTRGEGGEQYF | TGTGCCAGCACGAGGGGGGAGGGTGGCGAGCAGTACTTC
TRBD1 | many | 14 | TRBJ2-7 | TRBV18 | CASSSRTGNYEQYF | TGTGCCAGCTCATCCAGGACAGGCAACTACGAGCAGTACTTC
TRBD1 | - | 16 | TRBJ2-2 | TRBV19 | CASSPDRGGDTGELFF | TGTGCCAGTAGTCCGGACAGGGGCGGAGACACCGGGGAGCTGTTTTTT
- | - | 15 | TRBJ1-1 | TRBV7-2 | CASSLPGGMNTEAFF | TGTGCCAGCAGCCTCCCGGGCGGGATGAACACTGAAGCTTTCTTT
- | - | 13 | TRBJ2-1 | TRBV28 | CASSLDRNNEQFF | TGTGCCAGCAGTTTAGACAGAAACAATGAGCAGTTCTTC